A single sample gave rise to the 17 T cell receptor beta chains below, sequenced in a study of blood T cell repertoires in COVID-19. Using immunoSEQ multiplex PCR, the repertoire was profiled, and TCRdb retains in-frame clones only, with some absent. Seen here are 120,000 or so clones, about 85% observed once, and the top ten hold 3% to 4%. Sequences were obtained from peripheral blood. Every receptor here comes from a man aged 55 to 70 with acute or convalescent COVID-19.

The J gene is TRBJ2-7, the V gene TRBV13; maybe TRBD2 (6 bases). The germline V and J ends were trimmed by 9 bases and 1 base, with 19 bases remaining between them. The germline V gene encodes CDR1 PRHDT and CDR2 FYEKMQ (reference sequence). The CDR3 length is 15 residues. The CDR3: CASRQGGGRSYEQYF. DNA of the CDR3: TGTGCCAGTCGTCAGGGAGGCGGGCGGTCCTACGAGCAGTACTTC.

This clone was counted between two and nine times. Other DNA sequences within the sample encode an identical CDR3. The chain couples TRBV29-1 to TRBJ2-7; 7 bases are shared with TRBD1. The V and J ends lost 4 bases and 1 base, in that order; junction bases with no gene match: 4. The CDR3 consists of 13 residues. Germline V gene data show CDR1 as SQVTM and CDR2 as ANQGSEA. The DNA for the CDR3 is TGCAGCGTTGTACAGGGGCCTTCCTACGAGCAGTACTTC. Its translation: CSVVQGPSYEQYF.

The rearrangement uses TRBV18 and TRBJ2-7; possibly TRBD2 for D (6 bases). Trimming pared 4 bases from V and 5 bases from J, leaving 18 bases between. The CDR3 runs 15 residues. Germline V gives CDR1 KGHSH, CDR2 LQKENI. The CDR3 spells CASSRLGGLSDEQYF. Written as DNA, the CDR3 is TGTGCCAGCTCACGATTGGGGGGTTTGTCCGACGAGCAGTACTTC.

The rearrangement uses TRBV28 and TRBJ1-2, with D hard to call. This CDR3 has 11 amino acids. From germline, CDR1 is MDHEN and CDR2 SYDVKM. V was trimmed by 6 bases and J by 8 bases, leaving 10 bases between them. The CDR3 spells CASRRGSGYTF. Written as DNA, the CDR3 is TGTGCCAGCAGAAGAGGGTCCGGCTACACCTTC.

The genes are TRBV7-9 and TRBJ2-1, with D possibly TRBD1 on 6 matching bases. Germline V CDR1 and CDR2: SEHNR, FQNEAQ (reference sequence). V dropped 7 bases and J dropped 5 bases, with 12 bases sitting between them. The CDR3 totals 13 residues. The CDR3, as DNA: TGTGCCAGCACTTGGACAGCTAACAATGAGCAGTTCTTC. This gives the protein CASTWTANNEQFF.

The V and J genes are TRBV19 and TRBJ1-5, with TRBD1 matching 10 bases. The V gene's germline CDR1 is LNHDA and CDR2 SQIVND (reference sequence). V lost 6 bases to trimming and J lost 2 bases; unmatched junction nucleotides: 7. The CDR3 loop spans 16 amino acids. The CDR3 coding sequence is TGTGCCAGTAGCCGACAGGGGGCTGAAGGCAATCAGCCCCAGCATTTT. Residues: CASSRQGAEGNQPQHF.

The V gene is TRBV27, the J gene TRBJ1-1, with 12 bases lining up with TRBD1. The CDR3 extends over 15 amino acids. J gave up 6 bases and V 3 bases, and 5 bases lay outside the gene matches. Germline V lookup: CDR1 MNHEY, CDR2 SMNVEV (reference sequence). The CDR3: CASSFRGTGGSEAFF. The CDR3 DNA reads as TGTGCCAGCAGTTTTCGGGGGACAGGGGGCTCTGAAGCTTTCTTT.

CDR3 protein: CASRRDRAYEQYF. Written as DNA, the CDR3 is TGTGCCAGCAGAAGAGACAGGGCCTACGAGCAGTACTTC. The chain uses TRBV28 and TRBJ2-7; the match to TRBD1 covers 7 bases. This CDR3 is 13 amino acids long. Germline CDR1 is MDHEN and CDR2 is SYDVKM. Trimming removed 6 bases from V and 2 bases from J; junction bases left unmatched: 4.

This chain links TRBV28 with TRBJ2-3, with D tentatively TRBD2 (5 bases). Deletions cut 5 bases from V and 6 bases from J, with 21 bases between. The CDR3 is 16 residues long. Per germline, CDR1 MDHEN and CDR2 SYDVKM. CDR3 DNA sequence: TGTGCCAGCAGTCCCCCCCCTAGGAGAGGCGGGGATACGCAGTATTTT. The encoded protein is CASSPPPRRGGDTQYF.

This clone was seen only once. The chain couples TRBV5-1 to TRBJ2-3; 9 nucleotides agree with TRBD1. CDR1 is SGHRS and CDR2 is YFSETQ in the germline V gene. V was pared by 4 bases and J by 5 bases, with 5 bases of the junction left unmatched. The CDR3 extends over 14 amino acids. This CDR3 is CASSPTGGEDTQYF. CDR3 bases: TGCGCCAGCAGCCCCACAGGGGGCGAAGATACGCAGTATTTT.

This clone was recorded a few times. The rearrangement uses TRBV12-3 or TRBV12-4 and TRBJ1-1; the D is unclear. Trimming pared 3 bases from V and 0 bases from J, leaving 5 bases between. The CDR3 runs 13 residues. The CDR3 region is CASSFRVNTEAFF. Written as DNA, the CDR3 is TGTGCCAGCAGTTTTAGAGTGAACACTGAAGCTTTCTTT.

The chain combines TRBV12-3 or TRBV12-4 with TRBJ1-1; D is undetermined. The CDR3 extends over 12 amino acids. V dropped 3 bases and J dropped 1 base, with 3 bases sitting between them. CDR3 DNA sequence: TGTGCCAGCAGTTTTAGGAACACTGAAGCTTTCTTT. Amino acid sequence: CASSFRNTEAFF.

The CDR3 bases are TGTGCCAGCAGCTTAGTTCCTTACAATGAGCAGTTCTTC. Translated, it gives CASSLVPYNEQFF. The chain links TRBV7-2 to TRBJ2-1; D is ambiguous. V was trimmed by 1 base and J by 4 bases, leaving 5 bases between them. Germline assignment: CDR1 SGHTA and CDR2 FQGNSA. The length of the CDR3 is 13 residues.

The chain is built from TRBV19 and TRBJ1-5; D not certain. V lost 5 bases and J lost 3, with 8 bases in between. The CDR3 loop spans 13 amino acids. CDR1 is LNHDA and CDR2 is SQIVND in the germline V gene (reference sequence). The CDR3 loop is CASSARVNQPQHF. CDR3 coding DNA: TGTGCCAGTAGTGCCCGGGTCAATCAGCCCCAGCATTTT. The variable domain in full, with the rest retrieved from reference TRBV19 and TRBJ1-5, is DGGITQSPKYLFRKEGQNVTLSCEQNLNHDAMYWYRQDPGQGLRLIYYSQIVNDFQKGDIAEGYSVSREKKESFPLTVTSAQKNPTAFYLCASSARVNQPQHFGDGTRLSIL.

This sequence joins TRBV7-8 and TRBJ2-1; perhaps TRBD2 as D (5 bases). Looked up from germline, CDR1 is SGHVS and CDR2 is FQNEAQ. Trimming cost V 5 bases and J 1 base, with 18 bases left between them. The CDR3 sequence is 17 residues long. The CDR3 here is CASSLRPSADSYNEQFF. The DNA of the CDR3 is TGTGCCAGCAGCCTCCGACCCTCAGCGGATTCCTACAATGAGCAGTTCTTC.

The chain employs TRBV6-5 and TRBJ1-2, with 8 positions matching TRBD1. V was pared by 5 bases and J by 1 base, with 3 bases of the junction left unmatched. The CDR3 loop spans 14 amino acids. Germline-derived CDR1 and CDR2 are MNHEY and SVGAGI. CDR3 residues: CASSRTGYNYGYTF. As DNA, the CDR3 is TGTGCCAGCAGTCGGACAGGGTATAACTATGGCTACACCTTC.

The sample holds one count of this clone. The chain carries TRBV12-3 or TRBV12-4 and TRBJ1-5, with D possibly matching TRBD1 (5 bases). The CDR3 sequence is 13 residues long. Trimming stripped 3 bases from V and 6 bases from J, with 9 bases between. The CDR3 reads CASSFGAAQPQHF. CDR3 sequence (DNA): TGTGCCAGCAGTTTTGGGGCGGCTCAGCCCCAGCATTTT.